One sample yielded the 25 T cell receptor beta chains listed below, sequenced in a study of technical replicates of blood from a few donors. Data came from immunoSEQ multiplex PCR; TCRdb stores just in-frame clones and leaves some out. The data contain 80,000 or so clones, around 94% of them singletons. The specimen was T cells isolated from PBMCs. The source is a human donor in good health.

This chain connects TRBV27 to TRBJ1-1; 7 positions match TRBD1. The V gene end was trimmed by 6 bases and the J gene end by 5 bases; junction bases not matched to a gene: 15. Germline lookup yields CDR1 MNHEY and CDR2 SMNVEV (reference sequence). The CDR3 runs to 16 residues. As DNA, the CDR3 is TGTGCCAGCAGGATGGACAGGTGGGGCCTTGGAACTGAAGCTTTCTTT. Its protein is CASRMDRWGLGTEAFF.

In this sample, this clone turned up a few times. The J gene is TRBJ2-3, the V gene TRBV6-1; possibly TRBD1 for D (6 bases). Germline CDR1 is MNHNS and CDR2 is SASEGT. The CDR3 runs 12 residues. V was clipped by 6 bases and J by 5 bases, with 9 bases between them. The CDR3 DNA reads TGTGCCAGCAGGAGGGGGAAAGATACGCAGTATTTT. This translates into CASRRGKDTQYF.

The gene calls are TRBV30 and TRBJ1-1; unclear D gene. Per the germline V gene, CDR1 is GTSNPN and CDR2 is SVGIG (reference sequence). The V end was cut by 1 base, the J end by 3 bases, with 9 bases between. There are 13 residues in the CDR3. CDR3 loop: CAWSGGHHTEAFF. In DNA form, the CDR3 reads TGTGCCTGGAGTGGCGGCCACCACACTGAAGCTTTCTTT. Together with reference TRBV30 and TRBJ1-1, the CDR3 gives the full variable domain: SQTIHQWPATLVQPVGSPLSLECTVEGTSNPNLYWYRQAAGRGLQLLFYSVGIGQISSEVPQNLSASRPQDRQFILSSKKLLLSDSGFYLCAWSGGHHTEAFFGQGTRLTVV.

DNA of the CDR3: TGCAGCGTCACAGGGGTATTGGATGAGCAGTTCTTC. Protein: CSVTGVLDEQFF. This chain joins TRBV29-1 and TRBJ2-1; TRBD1 matches 7 bases. The germline CDR1 and CDR2 sequences are SQVTM and ANQGSEA. Trimming removed 6 bases from V and 8 bases from J; junction bases left unmatched: 7. CDR3 size: 12 residues.

The chain carries TRBV19 and TRBJ2-2; 7 bases agree with TRBD2. Germline V gives CDR1 LNHDA, CDR2 SQIVND (reference sequence). The CDR3 has 17 residues. V was clipped by 3 bases and J by 0 bases; unmatched bases: 7. As DNA, the CDR3 is TGTGCCAGTAGTATTAGACCGGGACTAACGAACACCGGGGAGCTGTTTTTT. Translating it yields CASSIRPGLTNTGELFF.

The chain is built from TRBV4-2 and TRBJ2-2; 11 bases map to TRBD2. V lost 1 base, J lost 5 bases, and 9 bases stayed unmatched. CDR3 size: 18 residues. Germline CDR1 and CDR2: LGHNA and YNFKEQ. Here the CDR3 reads CASSQGFVTSGRTGELFF. For the CDR3, the DNA is TGTGCCAGCAGCCAAGGGTTCGTTACTAGCGGGAGAACCGGGGAGCTGTTTTTT.

This chain connects TRBV5-1 to TRBJ2-2; D is possibly TRBD2 (6 bases). Trimming left V 4 bases short and J 3 bases short, with 13 bases between. The CDR3 sequence is 15 residues long. Germline-derived CDR1 and CDR2 are SGHRS and YFSETQ. The CDR3 here is CASSEEGPHTGELFF. The CDR3 DNA follows: TGCGCCAGCAGCGAGGAGGGACCCCACACCGGGGAGCTGTTTTTT.

J is TRBJ2-1 and V is TRBV28; 7 bases are shared with TRBD2. J lost 0 bases, V lost 6 bases, and 5 bases had no gene match. The CDR3 length is 15 residues. CDR1 is MDHEN, CDR2 SYDVKM, per germline. CDR3 protein: CASRTSRFSYNEQFF. CDR3 DNA: TGTGCCAGCAGGACTAGCCGCTTCTCCTACAATGAGCAGTTCTTC.

The chain is built from TRBV7-3 and TRBJ1-5; possible D gene TRBD1, 5 bases. The CDR3 covers 11 residues. Germline V lookup: CDR1 SGHTA, CDR2 FQGTGA. The germline V and J ends were trimmed by 5 bases and 10 bases, with 9 bases remaining between them. Written as DNA, the CDR3 is TGTGCCAGCAGCGATGGGACTCCCCAGCATTTT. Its translation is CASSDGTPQHF.

The chain carries TRBV10-3 and TRBJ2-2; TRBD1 aligns across 7 bases. The germline CDR1 and CDR2 sequences are ENHRY and SYGVKD. J lost 2 bases, V lost 2 bases, and 11 bases had no gene match. CDR3 length: 18 residues. The CDR3: CAISEIYRGRSNTGELFF. DNA of the CDR3: TGTGCCATCAGTGAGATTTACAGGGGCCGGAGTAACACCGGGGAGCTGTTTTTT.

This clone was seen more than once but under ten times. The chain joins TRBV6-5 to TRBJ2-3; 7 bases align to TRBD2. Germline V gene data show CDR1 as MNHEY and CDR2 as SVGAGI. With 10 bases clipped from V and 8 bases from J, the junction kept 15 bases outside the gene matches. This CDR3 region has 14 residues. Here the CDR3 DNA reads TGTGCCACCCGTATTCGGGGCGGGAGTGGTACGCAGTATTTT. Amino acids: CATRIRGGSGTQYF.

V gene TRBV10-3 combines with J gene TRBJ1-1; D remains ambiguous. V was clipped by 10 bases and J by 2 bases, with 11 bases between them. Germline V CDR1 and CDR2: ENHRY, SYGVKD. This CDR3 has 12 amino acids. The CDR3 protein is CASGGLNTEAFF. The CDR3 DNA follows: TGTGCCAGTGGTGGACTTAACACTGAAGCTTTCTTT.

CDR3 nucleotides: TGTGCCAGCACCTATCGACAGGGAATCCAGAATGGAGCTGAAGCTTTCTTT. Translating it yields CASTYRQGIQNGAEAFF. The gene calls are TRBV11-3 and TRBJ1-1; TRBD1 matches at 7 bases. The CDR3 runs to 17 residues. The V gene end was trimmed by 7 bases and the J gene end by 6 bases; junction bases not matched to a gene: 20. Germline CDR1 reads SGHNT; CDR2 reads YENEEA.

V gene TRBV7-9 combines with J gene TRBJ2-7; a weak D match, TRBD2 (5 bases). The germline gives CDR1 SEHNR, CDR2 FQNEAQ (reference sequence). Trimming stripped 0 bases from V and 2 bases from J, with 11 bases between. The CDR3 sequence is 15 residues long. CDR3 residues: CASSLAGASPYEQYF. The DNA of the CDR3 is TGTGCCAGCAGCTTAGCGGGAGCGTCTCCCTACGAGCAGTACTTC.

The chain joins TRBV28 to TRBJ2-7, with TRBD2 identical over 13 bases. Trimming took 3 bases from V and 3 from J; bases not matched to a gene: 11. CDR1 and CDR2 from the germline V gene are MDHEN and SYDVKM. This CDR3 has 18 residues. CDR3: CASSLRLGTSGNNYEQYF. In DNA, the CDR3 is TGTGCCAGCAGTTTGCGCCTGGGGACTAGCGGGAACAACTACGAGCAGTACTTC.

V and J are TRBV27 and TRBJ2-3; TRBD2 might be the D (6 bases). The CDR3 consists of 18 residues. V shed 3 bases and J shed 0 bases, with 19 bases lying between them. The germline CDR1 and CDR2 sequences are MNHEY and SMNVEV (reference sequence). The CDR3 sequence: CASSFLSGSSASTDTQYF. In DNA, the CDR3 is TGTGCCAGCAGTTTCCTTTCCGGTTCTAGCGCTAGCACAGATACGCAGTATTTT.

The chain carries TRBV4-1 and TRBJ2-2; maybe TRBD2 (7 bases). V was clipped by 1 base and J by 5 bases, with 17 bases between them. The CDR3 totals 17 residues. The germline V gene encodes CDR1 MGHRA and CDR2 YSYEKL. In DNA, the CDR3 is TGCGCCAGCAGCCAAGGCAGCGTCGGGGGGCCAACCGGGGAGCTGTTTTTT. This codes for CASSQGSVGGPTGELFF.

This chain uses TRBV4-3 with TRBJ1-5, with TRBD1 as a possible D gene (6 bases). Germline lookup yields CDR1 LGHNA and CDR2 YSLEER. V was cut by 6 bases and J by 4 bases, with 10 bases left in between. This CDR3 spans 13 amino acids. CDR3 protein: CASSSTGNQPQHF. Written as DNA, the CDR3 is TGCGCCAGCAGTTCCACAGGGAATCAGCCCCAGCATTTT.

The rearrangement uses TRBV7-2 and TRBJ2-1; D is possibly TRBD2 (6 bases). Germline CDR1 reads SGHTA; CDR2 reads FQGNSA. Trimming took 2 bases from V and 6 from J, leaving 11 bases between them. The CDR3 extends over 14 amino acids. CDR3 sequence (DNA): TGTGCCAGCAGCTTATTCGGGAGTGGCAATGAGCAGTTCTTC. Protein sequence: CASSLFGSGNEQFF.

This chain uses TRBV4-3 with TRBJ2-1; D is ambiguous. Per germline, CDR1 LGHNA and CDR2 YSLEER. CDR3 size: 15 residues. Deletions cut 0 bases from V and 0 bases from J, with 6 bases between. CDR3 region: CASSQDSNSYNEQFF. In nucleotides, the CDR3 is TGCGCCAGCAGCCAAGATAGCAACTCCTACAATGAGCAGTTCTTC.

This chain joins TRBV7-2 and TRBJ2-7; possibly TRBD1 for D (5 bases). CDR1 and CDR2 (germline): SGHTA, FQGNSA. The V end lost 4 bases, the J end lost 2 bases, and 15 bases lay between the germline ends. The CDR3 totals 15 residues. As DNA, the CDR3 is TGTGCCAGCAGCTCATTAGTGGGGCAGACCTACGAGCAGTACTTC. Translation: CASSSLVGQTYEQYF.

This chain uses TRBV1 with TRBJ2-1; TRBD2 is taken as the D call from the table, unchecked against the DNA. TRBV1 is described as a pseudogene. The CDR3 has 20 amino acids. CDR3: CTSSQVALRWNTRSHNEQFF. CDR3 sequence (DNA): TGCACCAGCAGCCAAGTAGCTCTGAGATGGAACACTAGATCACACAATGAGCAGTTCTTC.

The chain has TRBV11-3 and TRBJ2-1, with 8 positions matching TRBD2. The V segment lost 4 bases and the J segment 0 bases; nucleotides outside the gene matches: 5. The germline gives CDR1 SGHNT, CDR2 YENEEA. There are 16 residues in the CDR3. The CDR3 loop reads CASSYSGGPSYNEQFF. The CDR3 nucleotides read TGTGCCAGCAGCTACTCGGGAGGGCCCTCCTACAATGAGCAGTTCTTC. Full variable domain (missing parts from reference TRBV11-3 and TRBJ2-1): EAGVVQSPRYKIIEKKQPVAFWCNPISGHNTLYWYLQNLGQGPELLIRYENEEAVDDSQLPKDRFSAERLKGVDSTLKIQPAELGDSAVYLCASSYSGGPSYNEQFFGPGTRLTVL.

The chain is built from TRBV5-4 and TRBJ2-1; no definite D call. The CDR3 covers 13 residues. V was trimmed by 0 bases and J by 3 bases, leaving 4 bases between them. Germline V gives CDR1 SGHNT, CDR2 YYREEE (reference sequence). CDR3: CASSLDYYNEQFF. The CDR3 DNA reads TGTGCCAGCAGCTTGGACTACTACAATGAGCAGTTCTTC.

Comments on this clone: This CDR3 is also generated by other DNA sequences in the sample. This chain uses TRBV19 with TRBJ2-7; D is unresolved. Germline-derived CDR1 and CDR2 are LNHDA and SQIVND (reference sequence). V was pared by 1 base and J by 3 bases, with 7 bases between. The CDR3 consists of 13 residues. As DNA, the CDR3 is TGTGCCAGTAGTATAGTAAACGGCTACGAGCAGTACTTC. Translated: CASSIVNGYEQYF.